Presented here are 6 T cell receptor beta chains from one specimen sequenced in a study of T cells in localized non-small cell lung cancer. Generated by immunoSEQ multiplex PCR, the TCRdb table keeps only in-frame clones and is missing some. The sample holds some 30,000 clones, around 90% seen once. Here the sequenced sample was peripheral blood mononuclear cells, taken before any cancer treatment. All receptors derive from a man between 40 and 70 years old with stage III lung adenocarcinoma.

This sequence joins TRBV29-1 and TRBJ2-1; tentative D call: TRBD1 (6 bases). CDR1 is SQVTM and CDR2 is ANQGSEA in the germline V gene. This CDR3 region has 18 residues. V was pared by 0 bases and J by 4 bases, with 22 bases between. CDR3 DNA: TGCAGCGTTGAAGATCAGGGGAGCCTAGCTCGCCATTACAATGAGCAGTTCTTC. Translating it yields CSVEDQGSLARHYNEQFF.

CDR3 in DNA: TGTGCCAGCAGCCGAGCGCTCGGCAATCAGCCCCAGCATTTT. Translated, it gives CASSRALGNQPQHF. The chain employs TRBV27 and TRBJ1-5, with D unclear. This CDR3 spans 14 amino acids. CDR1 and CDR2 (germline): MNHEY, SMNVEV (reference sequence). V lost 6 bases and J lost 2, with 11 bases in between.

CDR3 nucleotide sequence: TGCGCCAGCACAGGACAGGTCTCCTACGAGCAGTACTTC. Amino acids: CASTGQVSYEQYF. This sequence joins TRBV5-1 and TRBJ2-7; 7 bases match TRBD1. The CDR3 runs 13 residues. The J segment lost 0 bases and the V segment lost 6 bases, leaving 3 bases of the junction unmatched. Germline-derived CDR1 and CDR2 are SGHRS and YFSETQ.

A few counts support this clone. The chain is built from TRBV4-1 and TRBJ1-1; no reliable D call. The ends were cut back, 1 base at V and 2 bases at J, with 11 bases in the middle. The CDR3 runs to 15 residues. Germline V gene sequence: CDR1 MGHRA, CDR2 YSYEKL. The CDR3, as DNA: TGCGCCAGCAGCCAAGGATTTGCCCCCAACACTGAAGCTTTCTTT. It is translated as CASSQGFAPNTEAFF.

In this sample, this clone turned up once. The genes are TRBV7-3 and TRBJ2-3; no clear D gene. CDR1 and CDR2 from the germline V gene are SGHTA and FQGTGA. The CDR3 is 13 residues long. The germline V and J ends were trimmed by 5 bases and 5 bases, with 11 bases remaining between them. The CDR3 bases are TGTGCCAGCAGCCGCACGGCAAAAGATACGCAGTATTTT. Translating gives CASSRTAKDTQYF. Looking up the rest from reference TRBV7-3 and TRBJ2-3 gives the full variable domain: GAGVSQTPSNKVTEKGKYVELRCDPISGHTALYWYRQSLGQGPEFLIYFQGTGAADDSGLPNDRFFAVRPEGSVSTLKIQRTERGDSAVYLCASSRTAKDTQYFGPGTRLTVL.

This clone came up a few times. The genes are TRBV29-1 and TRBJ2-2; possible D gene TRBD1, 5 bases. Germline V gene lookup returns CDR1 SQVTM and CDR2 ANQGSEA. V was cut by 5 bases and J by 4 bases, with 11 bases left in between. The CDR3 length is 13 residues. The CDR3 region has the DNA TGCAGCGTTATTGGACAATCCACCGGGGAGCTGTTTTTT. Its translation: CSVIGQSTGELFF.